This is a list of T cell receptor beta chains from one sample in a study of cytomegalovirus exposure and HLA in healthy donors. Some clones are missing from TCRdb's copy, which holds only in-frame ones; the method was immunoSEQ multiplex PCR. The data show some 130,000 clones, around three quarters seen once. The source material was PBMCs. The receptors come from a man aged 35 to 55 in good health and CMV-seronegative. Each CDR3 is given with its conserved first and last residue. Each record gives: J gene, V gene, CDR3 protein.

J gene: TRBJ1-5
V gene: TRBV27
CDR3 protein: CASSLWTGFGQPQHF

J gene: TRBJ2-2
V gene: TRBV6-1
CDR3 protein: CASINDRGRTGELFF

J gene: TRBJ1-5
V gene: TRBV7-2
CDR3 protein: CASSPWAGQGHQPQHF

J gene: TRBJ1-1
V gene: TRBV5-1
CDR3 protein: CASSLSGGGTEAFF

J gene: TRBJ1-3
V gene: TRBV18
CDR3 protein: CASSKDSSGNTIYF

J gene: TRBJ1-5
V gene: TRBV28
CDR3 protein: CASSAQDQPQHF

J gene: TRBJ2-2
V gene: TRBV7-3
CDR3 protein: CASSLSPSGNTGELFF

J gene: TRBJ2-7
V gene: TRBV12-5
CDR3 protein: CASGLVHGPGQDPYEQYF

J gene: TRBJ1-4
V gene: TRBV4-3
CDR3 protein: CASSQDLSQGTNEKLFF

J gene: TRBJ2-5
V gene: TRBV7-3
CDR3 protein: CASSLEASGGLQYF

J gene: TRBJ1-1
V gene: TRBV2
CDR3 protein: CASRQGGEAFF

J gene: TRBJ1-6
V gene: TRBV30
CDR3 protein: CAWSDPWRGLPPLHF

J gene: TRBJ1-6
V gene: TRBV7-6
CDR3 protein: CASSWGAPNSPLHF

J gene: TRBJ1-5
V gene: TRBV6-5
CDR3 protein: CASSLGLSNQPQHF

J gene: TRBJ1-6
V gene: TRBV14
CDR3 protein: CASSRQGFSPLHF

J gene: TRBJ2-5
V gene: TRBV25-1
CDR3 protein: CASSESISGTGFQETQYF

J gene: TRBJ1-1
V gene: TRBV29-1
CDR3 protein: CSVEGTGGYNEAFF

J gene: TRBJ1-1
V gene: TRBV7-9
CDR3 protein: CASSLGTGPNTEAFF

J gene: TRBJ2-2
V gene: TRBV6-1
CDR3 protein: CASKLMTANTGELFF

J gene: TRBJ2-1
V gene: TRBV30
CDR3 protein: CAWSAQTNEQFF

J gene: TRBJ1-6
V gene: TRBV5-6
CDR3 protein: CASSLEGTGNSPLHF

J gene: TRBJ2-7
V gene: TRBV11-2
CDR3 protein: CASSASGQGNPYEQYF

J gene: TRBJ1-6
V gene: TRBV19
CDR3 protein: CASSNSIGSPLHF

J gene: TRBJ1-5
V gene: TRBV5-8
CDR3 protein: CASSLYAGSNQPQHF

J gene: TRBJ1-1
V gene: TRBV5-1
CDR3 protein: CASSLASRNTEAFF

J gene: TRBJ2-5
V gene: TRBV2
CDR3 protein: CASSGGGRETQYF

J gene: TRBJ2-7
V gene: TRBV5-1
CDR3 protein: CASSLEGAPYEQYF

J gene: TRBJ2-7
V gene: TRBV28
CDR3 protein: CASSRPGTGPGEQYF

J gene: TRBJ1-1
V gene: TRBV6-5
CDR3 protein: CASSYQRTGASEAFF

J gene: TRBJ1-2
V gene: TRBV7-9
CDR3 protein: CASSLVTDNYGYTF

J gene: TRBJ2-5
V gene: TRBV21-1
CDR3 protein: CAPGRANEETQYF

J gene: TRBJ1-1
V gene: TRBV6-5
CDR3 protein: CASSYYVTGANTEAFF

J gene: TRBJ1-2
V gene: TRBV6-6
CDR3 protein: CASSYGQGTNYGYTF

J gene: TRBJ1-2
V gene: TRBV4-3
CDR3 protein: CASSQDYPQGPDGYTF

J gene: TRBJ1-2
V gene: TRBV15
CDR3 protein: CATSARGGGPAITLTF

J gene: TRBJ1-6
V gene: TRBV19
CDR3 protein: CASSIPAGTGRSPLHF

J gene: TRBJ2-5
V gene: TRBV7-9
CDR3 protein: CASSLEGGETQYF

J gene: TRBJ2-5
V gene: TRBV20-1
CDR3 protein: CSFTGMETQYF

J gene: TRBJ1-3
V gene: TRBV30
CDR3 protein: CAWSGIGDTIYF

J gene: TRBJ2-3
V gene: TRBV6-5
CDR3 protein: CASSHRDNLDTQYF

J gene: TRBJ2-1
V gene: TRBV5-6
CDR3 protein: CASSRAGTGRINEQFF

J gene: TRBJ2-3
V gene: TRBV4-3
CDR3 protein: CASSQDRRRQGEGDTQYF

J gene: TRBJ2-7
V gene: TRBV27
CDR3 protein: CASSSSGRAYEQYF

J gene: TRBJ2-7
V gene: TRBV15
CDR3 protein: CATSREAGHSYEQYF

J gene: TRBJ1-1
V gene: TRBV2
CDR3 protein: CASRGGPRTQYEAFF

J gene: TRBJ1-2
V gene: TRBV5-1
CDR3 protein: CASSLPGQRNYGYTF

J gene: TRBJ1-5
V gene: TRBV7-2
CDR3 protein: CASSLQRSGQPQHF

J gene: TRBJ2-3
V gene: TRBV11-3
CDR3 protein: CASSLGLLSGSLTDTQYF